These 26 T cell receptor beta chains originate from one sample sequenced in a study of blood T cell repertoires in COVID-19. Repertoires were generated with immunoSEQ multiplex PCR, while TCRdb's copy carries only in-frame clones and drops some. Of approximately 220,000 clones listed, approximately 84% were seen once; the top ten hold about 4.1%. Sequencing was carried out using peripheral blood. The receptors derive from a man between 45 and 60 years old with acute or convalescent COVID-19.

CDR3 DNA sequence: TGTGCCAGCAGTGATTCAAAAGGGGCTGATAGCACTGAAGCTTTCTTT. It codes for CASSDSKGADSTEAFF. This chain uses TRBV25-1 with TRBJ1-1, with D tentatively TRBD1 (5 bases). This CDR3 is 16 amino acids long. Trimming left V 3 bases short and J 4 bases short, with 18 bases between. Per germline, CDR1 MGHDK and CDR2 SYGVNS.

The chain links TRBV7-9 to TRBJ1-2; 11 positions match TRBD1. The CDR3 contains 17 residues. Germline V lookup: CDR1 SEHNR, CDR2 FQNEAQ (reference sequence). J lost 8 bases, V lost 2 bases, and 13 bases had no gene match. The DNA of the CDR3 is TGTGCCAGCAGCTTACGGGGGACAGGGGGAGCCTCCTTAGGCTACACCTTC. It is translated as CASSLRGTGGASLGYTF.

The rearrangement links TRBV29-1 to TRBJ2-5; a possible D gene is TRBD1 (5 bases). The CDR3 covers 14 residues. Germline V lookup: CDR1 SQVTM, CDR2 ANQGSEA. The germline V and J ends were trimmed by 5 bases and 2 bases, with 15 bases remaining between them. The CDR3 loop is CSVSDSLRQETQYF. CDR3 DNA: TGCAGCGTTTCCGACAGCCTTAGGCAAGAGACCCAGTACTTC.

This clone was observed once. The chain links TRBV5-1 to TRBJ1-2; D ambiguous. V lost 1 base, J lost 7 bases, and 11 bases lay in between. Germline assignment: CDR1 SGHRS and CDR2 YFSETQ. The CDR3 extends over 13 amino acids. As DNA, the CDR3 is TGCGCCAGCAGCTTGACTCCAGGTCCTGGCTACACCTTC. This translates into CASSLTPGPGYTF.

V is TRBV30 and J is TRBJ1-2; possible D gene TRBD1, 6 bases. Trimming cost V 1 base and J 8 bases, with 8 bases left between them. There are 11 residues in the CDR3. Germline CDR1 and CDR2: GTSNPN and SVGIG (reference sequence). Here the CDR3 reads CAWSAQGGYTF. Written as DNA, the CDR3 is TGTGCCTGGAGTGCCCAGGGGGGCTACACCTTC.

The V and J genes are TRBV6-5 and TRBJ1-2; maybe TRBD1 (5 bases). Germline V lookup: CDR1 MNHEY, CDR2 SVGAGI. The CDR3 loop spans 12 amino acids. The V end was cut by 0 bases, the J end by 12 bases, with 11 bases between. CDR3 in amino acids: CASSYSKGIHTF. In nucleotides, the CDR3 is TGTGCCAGCAGTTACTCAAAGGGGATCCACACCTTC.

This clone was seen more than once but under ten times. The chain joins TRBV18 to TRBJ2-7; D possibly corresponds to TRBD2 (5 bases). Germline CDR1 and CDR2: KGHSH and LQKENI. V lost 3 bases and J lost 0, with 9 bases in between. This CDR3 has 14 residues. CDR3 bases: TGTGCCAGCTCACCCGGACTTAGCTCCTACGAGCAGTACTTC. Translated, it gives CASSPGLSSYEQYF. The whole variable domain, filled in from reference TRBV18 and TRBJ2-7, reads NAGVMQNPRHLVRRRGQEARLRCSPMKGHSHVYWYRQLPEEGLKFMVYLQKENIIDESGMPKERFSAEFPKEGPSILRIQQVVRGDSAAYFCASSPGLSSYEQYFGPGTRLTVT.

The chain employs TRBV4-1 and TRBJ2-5, with 9 bases matching TRBD2. V gave up 1 base and J gave up 2 bases; unmatched junction bases: 5. Looked up from germline, CDR1 is MGHRA and CDR2 is YSYEKL. The CDR3 contains 16 residues. The CDR3 region has the DNA TGCGCCAGCAGCCAAGCCGACCTAGCGGGGCAAGAGACCCAGTACTTC. It encodes CASSQADLAGQETQYF.

DNA of the CDR3: TGCGCCAGCAGCTGGGACAGGGGGCGAGCTAATGAAAAACTGTTTTTT. Translating gives CASSWDRGRANEKLFF. The J gene is TRBJ1-4, the V gene TRBV5-1, with 12 bases lining up with TRBD1. From germline, CDR1 is SGHRS and CDR2 YFSETQ. V lost 3 bases, J lost 3 bases, and 3 bases stayed unmatched. The CDR3 has 16 residues. The whole variable domain, filled in from reference TRBV5-1 and TRBJ1-4, reads KAGVTQTPRYLIKTRGQQVTLSCSPISGHRSVSWYQQTPGQGLQFLFEYFSETQRNKGNFPGRFSGRQFSNSRSEMNVSTLELGDSALYLCASSWDRGRANEKLFFGSGTQLSVL.

This clone has a single count. The chain couples TRBV15 to TRBJ2-7, with a tentative D call TRBD2 (5 bases). Germline V gene sequence: CDR1 LNHNV, CDR2 YYDKDF (reference sequence). Trimming took off 1 base at V and 0 bases at J, with 10 bases between the two ends. The CDR3 runs to 15 residues. CDR3 residues: CATSRVLAHSYEQYF. CDR3 bases: TGTGCCACCAGCAGAGTTCTAGCCCACTCCTACGAGCAGTACTTC.

This clone has just one count. This chain links TRBV5-1 with TRBJ2-1; 10 bases map to TRBD1. CDR1 and CDR2 (germline): SGHRS, YFSETQ. CDR3 size: 17 residues. V lost 0 bases to trimming and J lost 7 bases; unmatched junction nucleotides: 10. The CDR3 protein is CASSLAPRQGARNEQFF. Here the CDR3 DNA reads TGCGCCAGCAGCTTGGCCCCCCGACAGGGGGCACGGAATGAGCAGTTCTTC. Full variable domain (outside the CDR3, taken from reference TRBV5-1 and TRBJ2-1): KAGVTQTPRYLIKTRGQQVTLSCSPISGHRSVSWYQQTPGQGLQFLFEYFSETQRNKGNFPGRFSGRQFSNSRSEMNVSTLELGDSALYLCASSLAPRQGARNEQFFGPGTRLTVL.

The rearrangement joins TRBV5-1 to TRBJ2-7, with 8 bases aligning to TRBD1. The J segment lost 0 bases and the V segment lost 2 bases, leaving 4 bases of the junction unmatched. The CDR3 spans 15 residues. Per germline, CDR1 SGHRS and CDR2 YFSETQ. This CDR3 is CASSFGQGSSYEQYF. CDR3 sequence (DNA): TGCGCCAGCAGCTTTGGACAGGGAAGCTCCTACGAGCAGTACTTC.

The chain has TRBV15 and TRBJ2-5; D unresolved. V shed 0 bases and J shed 5 bases, with 7 bases lying between them. This CDR3 is 13 amino acids long. Germline values: CDR1 LNHNV, CDR2 YYDKDF (reference sequence). The CDR3 loop is CATSRDQRETQYF. The CDR3 coding sequence is TGTGCCACCAGCAGAGACCAGAGGGAGACCCAGTACTTC.

This chain links TRBV4-2 with TRBJ1-1, with D possibly matching TRBD1 (5 bases). Trimming pared 0 bases from V and 10 bases from J, leaving 21 bases between. This CDR3 region has 16 residues. CDR1 and CDR2 (germline): LGHNA, YNFKEQ. The CDR3 protein is CASSQDGGGPEVGAFF. The CDR3 DNA reads as TGTGCCAGCAGCCAAGATGGGGGGGGTCCGGAGGTGGGAGCTTTCTTT.

A remark on this clone: At one end, the junction sequence differs from germline, possibly due to a read error. The chain carries TRBV19 and TRBJ1-2, with D perhaps matching TRBD1 (5 bases). This CDR3 comprises 12 residues. Germline V gene sequence: CDR1 LNHDA, CDR2 SQIVND (reference sequence). The DNA of the CDR3 is TGTGCCAGTAGTATTTGGGACTCGCTTCTCTCCTTC. This translates into CASSIWDSLLSF.

The rearrangement uses TRBV6-1 and TRBJ2-7; D is uncertain. This CDR3 is 15 amino acids long. The V end lost 2 bases, the J end lost 4 bases, and 15 bases lay between the germline ends. In germline, CDR1 is MNHNS, CDR2 SASEGT. The chain's CDR3 is CASSEPSMGVYEQYF. CDR3 in DNA: TGTGCCAGCAGTGAACCCTCAATGGGCGTGTACGAGCAGTACTTC.

The J gene is TRBJ1-2, the V gene TRBV2; D remains ambiguous. The germline gives CDR1 SNHLY, CDR2 FYNNEI. V shed 3 bases and J shed 8 bases, with 10 bases lying between them. There are 12 residues in the CDR3. For the CDR3, the DNA is TGTGCCAGCAGTGATGGGAGGGAAGGCTACACCTTC. Encoded protein: CASSDGREGYTF.

A remark on this clone: The sample contains more than one DNA sequence encoding this CDR3. The V and J genes are TRBV20-1 and TRBJ1-6; weak D call: TRBD1 (5 bases). This CDR3 has 11 amino acids. Looked up from germline, CDR1 is DFQATT and CDR2 is SNEGSKA (reference sequence). Trimming left V 6 bases short and J 9 bases short, with 9 bases between. The CDR3 nucleotides read TGCAGTGCGACTAGGGGTTCACCCCTCCACTTT. This translates into CSATRGSPLHF.

CDR3 amino acids: CASSFSGGHSGNTIYF. As DNA, the CDR3 is TGTGCCAGCAGCTTTAGTGGAGGGCACTCTGGAAACACCATATATTTT. V is TRBV7-2 and J is TRBJ1-3, with D uncertain. V gave up 3 bases and J gave up 0 bases, with 12 bases separating them. Looked up from germline, CDR1 is SGHTA and CDR2 is FQGNSA. CDR3 length: 16 amino acids.

This clone appeared once. The chain is built from TRBV29-1 and TRBJ2-5; D is unresolved. Germline CDR1 SQVTM, CDR2 ANQGSEA. The CDR3 spans 12 residues. The ends were cut back, 5 bases at V and 1 base at J, with 8 bases in the middle. The CDR3 DNA sequence: TGCAGCGTTCGGGTACTCCAAGAGACCCAGTACTTC. This sequence encodes CSVRVLQETQYF.

V and J are TRBV4-1 and TRBJ2-2; no reliable D call. This CDR3 spans 17 amino acids. CDR1 and CDR2 (germline): MGHRA, YSYEKL. V lost 3 bases, J lost 4 bases, and 18 bases lay in between. CDR3 nucleotides: TGCGCCAGCAGCCAGCCCCTAGAGAGGCGCCCCACCGGGGAGCTGTTTTTT. Amino acid sequence: CASSQPLERRPTGELFF.

The V and J genes are TRBV19 and TRBJ1-2; 9 bases fit TRBD1. The CDR3 covers 15 residues. The trim removed 5 bases at V and 7 bases at J, leaving 11 bases unmatched. CDR1 is LNHDA, CDR2 SQIVND, per germline (reference sequence). The CDR3 loop reads CASSPTGGGSSGYTF. CDR3 sequence (DNA): TGTGCCAGTAGTCCGACAGGGGGTGGTTCGAGTGGCTACACCTTC.

DNA for the CDR3: TGCAGCGTTGTACAGGGGGGGACCGGGGAGCTGTTTTTT. Its protein product is CSVVQGGTGELFF. The gene calls are TRBV29-1 and TRBJ2-2; D possibly corresponds to TRBD1 (8 bases). This CDR3 has 13 residues. Per germline, CDR1 SQVTM and CDR2 ANQGSEA. Trimming stripped 4 bases from V and 5 bases from J, with 11 bases between.

CDR3 sequence: CASSSRTGGFEQFF. Here the CDR3 DNA reads TGTGCCAGCAGCTCGCGGACAGGGGGCTTTGAGCAGTTCTTC. The J gene is TRBJ2-1, the V gene TRBV11-2; 11 nucleotides agree with TRBD1. V shed 4 bases, J shed 9 bases, and the junction held 5 bases outside the gene matches. Germline V gene lookup returns CDR1 SGHAT and CDR2 FQNNGV. This CDR3 region has 14 residues.

The gene calls are TRBV5-1 and TRBJ2-7; possibly TRBD1 for D (6 bases). CDR3 size: 15 residues. V lost 2 bases to trimming and J lost 0 bases, with 12 bases between them. Germline V gene lookup returns CDR1 SGHRS and CDR2 YFSETQ. The CDR3 sequence is CASSFGQTRSYEQYF. In DNA, the CDR3 is TGCGCCAGCAGCTTCGGACAGACACGCTCCTACGAGCAGTACTTC.

This clone was observed a single time. The chain combines TRBV19 with TRBJ1-1; TRBD1 matches at 9 bases. The V segment lost 7 bases and the J segment 11 bases; nucleotides outside the gene matches: 11. The CDR3 totals 13 residues. In germline, CDR1 is LNHDA, CDR2 SQIVND (reference sequence). For the CDR3, the DNA is TGTGCCAGTACCTCCGGGACAGGGACTTGGGCTTTCTTT. Translating gives CASTSGTGTWAFF. Complete variable domain (other parts from reference TRBV19 and TRBJ1-1): DGGITQSPKYLFRKEGQNVTLSCEQNLNHDAMYWYRQDPGQGLRLIYYSQIVNDFQKGDIAEGYSVSREKKESFPLTVTSAQKNPTAFYLCASTSGTGTWAFFGQGTRLTVV.